This T cell receptor beta chain was found in a study of cytomegalovirus exposure and HLA in healthy donors. For the study at large: Earlier, fewer than 130 million unique TCR beta sequences were recovered from about 200 million T cells by an analysis. Inside one of the first data releases sat around 77 million unique TCRs taken from HLA-typed donors. General study points: Being productive about 87% or about 30% of the time was typical of most TCR beta V segments in an earlier analysis. What TCR beta sequences reportedly achieved was accurate prediction of HLA-A and HLA-B alleles in most subjects.

This CDR3 is 12 amino acids long. Germline V lookup: CDR1 SGHRS, CDR2 YFSETQ. V dropped 0 bases and J dropped 5 bases, with 6 bases sitting between them. Notes on this clone: Its antigen is unidentified.

PCR primers comprised 60 Vbeta and 13 Jbeta primers. The method was immunoSEQ multiplex PCR; TCRdb's version includes in-frame clones alone and lacks a portion of them. This repertoire shows 150,000 to 200,000 clones, 80% to 85% found once; its top ten account for just over 2%. This TCR was recovered from a woman aged 18 to 35 in good health and CMV-seropositive. The sequenced material came from PBMCs. V gene TRBV5-1 combines with J gene TRBJ2-7; no reliable D call. The CDR3 nucleotides read TGCGCCAGCAGCTTGGAAGCCCACGAGCAGTACTTC. Translating it yields CASSLEAHEQYF. Based on the CDR3 plus reference TRBV5-1 and TRBJ2-7, the full variable domain is KAGVTQTPRYLIKTRGQQVTLSCSPISGHRSVSWYQQTPGQGLQFLFEYFSETQRNKGNFPGRFSGRQFSNSRSEMNVSTLELGDSALYLCASSLEAHEQYFGPGTRLTVT.